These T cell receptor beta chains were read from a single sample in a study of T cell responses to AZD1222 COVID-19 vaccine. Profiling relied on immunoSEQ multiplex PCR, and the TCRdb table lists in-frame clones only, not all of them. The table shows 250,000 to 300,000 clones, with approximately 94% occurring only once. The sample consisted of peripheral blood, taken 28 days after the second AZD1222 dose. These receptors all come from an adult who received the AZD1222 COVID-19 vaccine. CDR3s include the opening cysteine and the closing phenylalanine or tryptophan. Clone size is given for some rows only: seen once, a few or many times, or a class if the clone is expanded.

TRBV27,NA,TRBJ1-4,CASSGGQNEKLFF
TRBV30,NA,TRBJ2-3,CAWTSGSLDTQYF
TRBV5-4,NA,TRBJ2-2,CATGLAGPYTGELFF
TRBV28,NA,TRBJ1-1,CASSLSVRGATEAFF
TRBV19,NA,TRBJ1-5,CASSIEGTGNQPQHF
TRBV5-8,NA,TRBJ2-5,CASSLNGGVGETQYF
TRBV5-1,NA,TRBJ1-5,CASSRGTGDNQPQHF
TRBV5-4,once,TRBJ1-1,CASSFGGGSLNTEAFF
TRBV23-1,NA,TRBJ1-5,CASFSPGQQNQPQHF
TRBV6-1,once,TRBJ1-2,CASSERSLSGYTF
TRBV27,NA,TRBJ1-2,CASSLGGTGGVGYTF